The 8 T cell receptor beta chains reported below all come from one sample, sequenced in a study of shared clonotypes between healthy human individuals. Sequenced by immunoSEQ multiplex PCR; TCRdb stores in-frame clones only, minus some. The sample consists of more than 2,000,000 clones, approximately 90% of them appearing once. Sequenced material: naive CD4+ T cells sorted from blood. Stated subset: CD45RA+ positively selected. These TCRs come from a man between 18 and 35 years old in good health.

The rearrangement links TRBV9 to TRBJ2-2, with D unresolved. CDR3 length: 11 amino acids. The V end lost 4 bases, the J end lost 5 bases, and 3 bases lay between the germline ends. Germline V gives CDR1 SGDLS, CDR2 YYNGEE. The CDR3 region is CASSTTGELFF. The CDR3 region has the DNA TGTGCCAGCAGCACTACCGGGGAGCTGTTTTTT. The whole variable domain, filled in from reference TRBV9 and TRBJ2-2, reads DSGVTQTPKHLITATGQRVTLRCSPRSGDLSVYWYQQSLDQGLQFLIQYYNGEERAKGNILERFSAQQFPDLHSELNLSSLELGDSALYFCASSTTGELFFGEGSRLTVL.

This clone is a singleton in its sample. The J gene is TRBJ2-5, the V gene TRBV2; 11 bases are a match to TRBD1. The CDR3 runs 15 residues. Germline V gene sequence: CDR1 SNHLY, CDR2 FYNNEI. V shed 4 bases, J shed 1 base, and the junction held 2 bases outside the gene matches. CDR3 DNA sequence: TGTGCCAGCAGTGCCGGGACAGGGGGCCAAGAGACCCAGTACTTC. This encodes CASSAGTGGQETQYF.

This chain uses TRBV7-2 with TRBJ2-1; 7 bases are a match to TRBD2. Germline values: CDR1 SGHTA, CDR2 FQGNSA. The CDR3 length is 18 residues. Trimming at V came to 1 base and at J to 1 base, leaving 10 bases not matched to a gene. The CDR3 DNA is TGTGCCAGCAGCTTAGTCGGTGGGGCAGCGGGGTCCTACAATGAGCAGTTCTTC. Its translation: CASSLVGGAAGSYNEQFF.

The chain carries TRBV28 and TRBJ1-2; TRBD1 matches 7 bases. From germline, CDR1 is MDHEN and CDR2 SYDVKM. V was clipped by 5 bases and J by 3 bases; unmatched bases: 21. The CDR3 is 19 amino acids. In nucleotides, the CDR3 is TGTGCCAGCAGTCCGCCTTACCCGACAGGGCCCTTTCTTTACTATGGCTACACCTTC. It codes for CASSPPYPTGPFLYYGYTF.

The chain combines TRBV5-6 with TRBJ2-1; TRBD2 matches 7 bases. The CDR3 is 16 amino acids. Germline CDR1 is SGHDT and CDR2 is YYEEEE. The V gene end was trimmed by 5 bases and the J gene end by 1 base; junction bases not matched to a gene: 9. As DNA, the CDR3 is TGTGCCAGCAGTCCGACTAGCCCCGGATCCTACAATGAGCAGTTCTTC. Protein sequence: CASSPTSPGSYNEQFF.

The CDR3 DNA reads as TGTGCCAGCTCACCGACAGGGCCAAGAACCTACGAGCAGTACTTC. It translates to CASSPTGPRTYEQYF. The rearrangement links TRBV18 to TRBJ2-7; 7 positions match TRBD1. CDR3 length equals 15 residues. Germline lookup yields CDR1 KGHSH and CDR2 LQKENI. V was clipped by 3 bases and J by 2 bases; unmatched bases: 7.

This rearrangement joins TRBV2 to TRBJ2-2; 7 positions agree with TRBD1. The CDR3 extends over 15 amino acids. The germline CDR1 and CDR2 sequences are SNHLY and FYNNEI. J gave up 2 bases and V 7 bases, and 7 bases lay outside the gene matches. The CDR3 here is CASIRAGGNTGELFF. For the CDR3, the DNA is TGTGCCAGCATTCGGGCAGGGGGTAACACCGGGGAGCTGTTTTTT.

V is TRBV5-6 and J is TRBJ1-6; D is undetermined. The V and J ends lost 0 bases and 7 bases respectively, with 11 bases between them. The germline gives CDR1 SGHDT, CDR2 YYEEEE. This CDR3 has 15 amino acids. The DNA for the CDR3 is TGTGCCAGCAGCTTGGAGGGATCCGGGAATTCACCCCTCCACTTT. It yields the protein CASSLEGSGNSPLHF.